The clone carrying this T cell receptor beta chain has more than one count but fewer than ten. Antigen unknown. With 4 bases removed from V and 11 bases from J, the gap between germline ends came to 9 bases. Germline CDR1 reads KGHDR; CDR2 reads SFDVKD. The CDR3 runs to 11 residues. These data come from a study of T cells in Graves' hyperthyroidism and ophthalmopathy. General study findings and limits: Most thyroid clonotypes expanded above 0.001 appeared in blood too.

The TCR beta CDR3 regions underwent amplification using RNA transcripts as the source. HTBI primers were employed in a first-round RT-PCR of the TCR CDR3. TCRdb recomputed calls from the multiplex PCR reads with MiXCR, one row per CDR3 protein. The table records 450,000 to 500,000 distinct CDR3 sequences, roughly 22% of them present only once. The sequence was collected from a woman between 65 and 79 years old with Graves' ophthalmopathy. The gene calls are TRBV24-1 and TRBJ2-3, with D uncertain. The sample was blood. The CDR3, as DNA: TGTGCCACCAGTGACTTTTTAGGGCAGTATTTT. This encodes CATSDFLGQYF.